The entry that follows covers one TCR beta chain sequence. Its target is not known. The sample belongs to a study of a mutant IDH1 vaccine in newly diagnosed glioma. About the study: Vaccinations, eight in total, occurred in weeks 1, 3, 5, 7, 11, 15, 19, 23. Earlier treatment was radiotherapy, temozolomide, or both, with most getting both. Either 4-6 weeks after radiotherapy alone or alongside temozolomide, vaccination was begun.

Here immunoSEQ multiplex PCR was the method, and the copy in TCRdb shows in-frame clones only, minus some. The data hold 25,000 to 35,000 clones, with 65% to 85% observed a single time. Findings and caveats of the study: Pseudoprogression appears to have had no connection to changes in top peripheral T cell clonotypes.

Deletions cut 0 bases from V and 2 bases from J, with 8 bases between. The CDR3 length is 15 residues. Germline V gene sequence: CDR1 SEHNR, CDR2 FQNEAQ (reference sequence). The sample's time point: week 23, last vaccination. Topical imiquimod accompanied each vaccine dose, which consisted of 300 ug of mutant IDH1 20-mer peptide. The clonotype comes from a young woman with glioma. Specimen: PBMCs, collected from a glioma patient whose treatment included an IDH1 peptide vaccine. This sequence joins TRBV7-9 and TRBJ1-5; no definite D call. The DNA for the CDR3 is TGTGCCAGCAGCTTAGCTCACGGGGGCAATCAGCCCCAGCATTTT. Amino acids: CASSLAHGGNQPQHF.